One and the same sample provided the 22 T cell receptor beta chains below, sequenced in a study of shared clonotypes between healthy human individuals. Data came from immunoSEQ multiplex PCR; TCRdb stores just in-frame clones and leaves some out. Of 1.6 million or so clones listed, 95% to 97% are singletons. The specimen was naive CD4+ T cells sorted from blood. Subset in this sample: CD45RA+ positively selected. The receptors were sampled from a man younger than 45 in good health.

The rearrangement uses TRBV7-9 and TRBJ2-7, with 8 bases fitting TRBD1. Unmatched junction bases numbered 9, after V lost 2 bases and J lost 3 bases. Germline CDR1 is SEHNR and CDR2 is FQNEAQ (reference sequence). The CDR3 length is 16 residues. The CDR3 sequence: CASSLTTGGRGYEQYF. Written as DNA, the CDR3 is TGTGCCAGCAGCTTAACTACAGGGGGTCGAGGCTACGAGCAGTACTTC. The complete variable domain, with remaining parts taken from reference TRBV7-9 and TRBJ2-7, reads DTGVSQNPRHKITKRGQNVTFRCDPISEHNRLYWYRQTLGQGPEFLTYFQNEAQLEKSRLLSDRFSAERPKGSFSTLEIQRTEQGDSAMYLCASSLTTGGRGYEQYFGPGTRLTVT.

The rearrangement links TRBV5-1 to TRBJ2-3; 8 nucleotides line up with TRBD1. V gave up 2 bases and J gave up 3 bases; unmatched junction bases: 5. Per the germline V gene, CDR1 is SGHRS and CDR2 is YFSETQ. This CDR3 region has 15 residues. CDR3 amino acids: CASSFTGGRTDTQYF. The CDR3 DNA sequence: TGCGCCAGCAGCTTCACAGGGGGGAGGACAGATACGCAGTATTTT.

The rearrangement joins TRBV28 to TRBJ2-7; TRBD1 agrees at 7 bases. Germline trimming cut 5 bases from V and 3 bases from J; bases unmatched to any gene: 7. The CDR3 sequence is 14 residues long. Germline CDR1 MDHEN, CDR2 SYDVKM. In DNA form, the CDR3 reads TGTGCCAGCAGTCACCAACAGGGGATCTACGAGCAGTACTTC. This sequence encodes CASSHQQGIYEQYF.

The CDR3 protein is CASSFGARGNTGELFF. In nucleotides, the CDR3 is TGTGCCAGCAGCTTCGGGGCCCGGGGGAACACCGGGGAGCTGTTTTTT. The V gene is TRBV11-2, the J gene TRBJ2-2, with D possibly called TRBD1 or TRBD2 (5 bases each). V was cut by 3 bases and J by 1 base, with 12 bases left in between. CDR3 length: 16 residues. Germline CDR1 reads SGHAT; CDR2 reads FQNNGV.

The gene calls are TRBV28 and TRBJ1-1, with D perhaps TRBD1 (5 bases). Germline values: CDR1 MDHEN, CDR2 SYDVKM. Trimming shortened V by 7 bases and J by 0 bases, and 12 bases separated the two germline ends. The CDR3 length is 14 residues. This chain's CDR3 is CASIPGTVNTEAFF. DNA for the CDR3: TGTGCCAGCATCCCCGGGACGGTGAACACTGAAGCTTTCTTT.

DNA for the CDR3: TGTGCCATCAGTGAATCCGGGACAGTCTCCCCTGAAGCTTTCTTT. Residues: CAISESGTVSPEAFF. The chain joins TRBV10-3 to TRBJ1-1; 7 nucleotides agree with TRBD1. The germline gives CDR1 ENHRY, CDR2 SYGVKD. V gave up 3 bases and J gave up 6 bases; unmatched junction bases: 10. This CDR3 is 15 amino acids long.

The CDR3 nucleotides are TGTGCCAGCAGCCGTCCGGGGTCGGCCTACGAGCAGTACTTC. As protein: CASSRPGSAYEQYF. The chain is built from TRBV7-9 and TRBJ2-7; perhaps TRBD2 as D (5 bases). CDR1 and CDR2 from the germline V gene are SEHNR and FQNEAQ (reference sequence). Trimming left V 5 bases short and J 2 bases short, with 13 bases between. This CDR3 is built from 14 residues.

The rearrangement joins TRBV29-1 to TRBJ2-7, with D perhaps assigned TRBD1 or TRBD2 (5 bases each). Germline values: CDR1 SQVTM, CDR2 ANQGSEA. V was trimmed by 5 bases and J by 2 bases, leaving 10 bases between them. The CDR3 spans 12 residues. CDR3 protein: CSVLRGAYEQYF. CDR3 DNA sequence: TGCAGCGTTTTGAGGGGCGCCTACGAGCAGTACTTC.

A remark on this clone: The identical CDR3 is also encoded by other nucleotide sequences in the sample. The CDR3 bases are TGCGCCAGCAGCCCCGACAGGACCTACGAGCAGTACTTC. The encoded protein is CASSPDRTYEQYF. V usage is TRBV5-1 and J usage is TRBJ2-7; tentative D call: TRBD1 (6 bases). Germline V gene lookup returns CDR1 SGHRS and CDR2 YFSETQ. V gave up 4 bases and J gave up 2 bases, with 10 bases separating them. There are 13 residues in the CDR3.

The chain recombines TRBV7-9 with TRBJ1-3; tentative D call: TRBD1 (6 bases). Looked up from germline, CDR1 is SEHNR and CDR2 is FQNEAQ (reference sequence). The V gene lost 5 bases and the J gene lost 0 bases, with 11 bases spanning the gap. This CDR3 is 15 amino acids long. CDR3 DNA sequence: TGTGCCAGCAGCCGGACAGAGAGCTCTGGAAACACCATATATTTT. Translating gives CASSRTESSGNTIYF.

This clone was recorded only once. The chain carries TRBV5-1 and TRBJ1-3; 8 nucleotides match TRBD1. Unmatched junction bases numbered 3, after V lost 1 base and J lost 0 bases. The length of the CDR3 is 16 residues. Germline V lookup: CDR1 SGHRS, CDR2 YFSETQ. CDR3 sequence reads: CASSLTDRGSGNTIYF. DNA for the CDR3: TGCGCCAGCAGCTTGACAGACAGGGGCTCTGGAAACACCATATATTTT.

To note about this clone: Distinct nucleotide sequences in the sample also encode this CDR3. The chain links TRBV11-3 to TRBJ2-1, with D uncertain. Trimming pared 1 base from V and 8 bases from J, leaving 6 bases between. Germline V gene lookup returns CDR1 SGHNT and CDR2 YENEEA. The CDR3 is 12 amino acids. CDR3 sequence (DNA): TGTGCCAGCAGCTTAGTCGGCGATGAGCAGTTCTTC. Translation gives CASSLVGDEQFF.

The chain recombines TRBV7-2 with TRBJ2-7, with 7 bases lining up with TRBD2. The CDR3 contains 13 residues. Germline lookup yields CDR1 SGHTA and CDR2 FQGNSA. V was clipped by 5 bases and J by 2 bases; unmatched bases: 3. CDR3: CASSGGGAYEQYF. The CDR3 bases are TGTGCCAGCAGCGGGGGAGGGGCCTACGAGCAGTACTTC.

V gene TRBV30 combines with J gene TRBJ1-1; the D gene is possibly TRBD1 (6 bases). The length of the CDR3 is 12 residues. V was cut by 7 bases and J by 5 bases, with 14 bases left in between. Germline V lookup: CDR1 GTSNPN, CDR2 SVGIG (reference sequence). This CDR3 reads CASNRGGTEAFF. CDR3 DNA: TGTGCCTCCAACCGAGGGGGTACTGAAGCTTTCTTT.

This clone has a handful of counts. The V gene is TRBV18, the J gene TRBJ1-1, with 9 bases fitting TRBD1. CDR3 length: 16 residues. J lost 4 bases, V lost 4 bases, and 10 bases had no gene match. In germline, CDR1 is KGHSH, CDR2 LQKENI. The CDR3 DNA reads TGTGCCAGCTCACAGTCCCGGGACAGGGATCGCACTGAAGCTTTCTTT. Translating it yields CASSQSRDRDRTEAFF.

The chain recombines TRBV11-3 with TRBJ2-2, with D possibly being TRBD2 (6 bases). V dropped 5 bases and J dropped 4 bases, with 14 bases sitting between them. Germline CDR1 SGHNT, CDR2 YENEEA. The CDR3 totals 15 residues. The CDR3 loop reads CASSRIAASTGELFF. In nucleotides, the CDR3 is TGTGCCAGCAGCAGAATAGCGGCTTCCACCGGGGAGCTGTTTTTT. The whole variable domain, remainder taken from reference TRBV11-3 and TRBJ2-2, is EAGVVQSPRYKIIEKKQPVAFWCNPISGHNTLYWYLQNLGQGPELLIRYENEEAVDDSQLPKDRFSAERLKGVDSTLKIQPAELGDSAVYLCASSRIAASTGELFFGEGSRLTVL.

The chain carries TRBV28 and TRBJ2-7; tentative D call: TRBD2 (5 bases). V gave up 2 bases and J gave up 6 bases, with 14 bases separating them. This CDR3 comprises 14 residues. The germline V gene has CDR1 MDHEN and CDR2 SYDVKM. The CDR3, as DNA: TGTGCCAGCAGTTTAAAATTTAGGGAGTCCGAGCAGTACTTC. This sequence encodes CASSLKFRESEQYF.

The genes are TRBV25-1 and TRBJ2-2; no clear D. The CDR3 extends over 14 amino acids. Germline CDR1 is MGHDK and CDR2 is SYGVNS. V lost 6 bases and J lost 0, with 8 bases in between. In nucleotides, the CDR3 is TGTGCCAGCAGCTCAACGGCGAACACCGGGGAGCTGTTTTTT. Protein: CASSSTANTGELFF.

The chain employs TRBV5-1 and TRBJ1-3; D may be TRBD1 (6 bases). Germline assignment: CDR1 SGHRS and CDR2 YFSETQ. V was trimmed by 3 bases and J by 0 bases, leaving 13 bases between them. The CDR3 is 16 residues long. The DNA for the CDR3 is TGCGCCAGCAGCTCCGGGACACATGACTCTGGAAACACCATATATTTT. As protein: CASSSGTHDSGNTIYF. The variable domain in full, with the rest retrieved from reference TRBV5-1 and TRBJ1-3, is KAGVTQTPRYLIKTRGQQVTLSCSPISGHRSVSWYQQTPGQGLQFLFEYFSETQRNKGNFPGRFSGRQFSNSRSEMNVSTLELGDSALYLCASSSGTHDSGNTIYFGEGSWLTVV.

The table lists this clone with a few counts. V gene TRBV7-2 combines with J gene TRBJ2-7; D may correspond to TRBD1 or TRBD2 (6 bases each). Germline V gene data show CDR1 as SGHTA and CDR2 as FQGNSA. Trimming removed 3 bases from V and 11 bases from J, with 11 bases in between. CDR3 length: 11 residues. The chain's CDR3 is CASSFGGTKYF. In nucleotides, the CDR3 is TGTGCCAGCAGCTTCGGCGGGACAAAGTACTTC. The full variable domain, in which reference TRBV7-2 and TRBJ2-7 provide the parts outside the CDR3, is GAGVSQSPSNKVTEKGKDVELRCDPISGHTALYWYRQSLGQGLEFLIYFQGNSAPDKSGLPSDRFSAERTGGSVSTLTIQRTQQEDSAVYLCASSFGGTKYFGPGTRLTVT.

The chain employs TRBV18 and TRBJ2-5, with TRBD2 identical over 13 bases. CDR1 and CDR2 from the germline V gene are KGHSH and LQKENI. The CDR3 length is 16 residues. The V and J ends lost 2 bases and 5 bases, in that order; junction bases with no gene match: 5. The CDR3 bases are TGTGCCAGCTCACCAGGACTAGCGGGAGCGGGTGAGACCCAGTACTTC. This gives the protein CASSPGLAGAGETQYF.

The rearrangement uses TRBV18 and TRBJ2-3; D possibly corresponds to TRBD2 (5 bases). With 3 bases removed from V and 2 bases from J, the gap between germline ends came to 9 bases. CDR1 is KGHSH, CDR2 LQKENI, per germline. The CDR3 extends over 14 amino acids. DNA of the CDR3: TGTGCCAGCTCACCGGGAGCTTTCACAGATACGCAGTATTTT. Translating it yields CASSPGAFTDTQYF.